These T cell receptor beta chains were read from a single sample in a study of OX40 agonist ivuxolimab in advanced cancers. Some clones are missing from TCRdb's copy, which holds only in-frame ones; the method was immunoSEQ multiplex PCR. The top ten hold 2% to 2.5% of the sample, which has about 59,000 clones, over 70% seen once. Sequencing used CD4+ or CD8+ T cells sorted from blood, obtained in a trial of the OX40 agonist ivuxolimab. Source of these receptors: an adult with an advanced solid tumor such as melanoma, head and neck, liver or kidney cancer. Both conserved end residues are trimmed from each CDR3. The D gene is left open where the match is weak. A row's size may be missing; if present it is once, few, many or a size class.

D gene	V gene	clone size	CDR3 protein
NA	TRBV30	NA	AWTPRGLTEAF
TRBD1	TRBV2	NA	ATVLTAKGALGTEAF
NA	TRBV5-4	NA	ASSFSYRGTNEQF
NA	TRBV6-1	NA	ASRIPGVSYEQY
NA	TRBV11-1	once	ASSLDSPNEKLF
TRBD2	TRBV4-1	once	ASSQAGTSGQETQY
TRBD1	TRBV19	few	ASRDRDRGHGYT
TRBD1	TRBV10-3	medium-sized	AISDTQGVSTQY
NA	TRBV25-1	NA	ASSALGDGAYEQY
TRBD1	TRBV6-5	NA	ASSYSTGTDYGYT
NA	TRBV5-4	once	ASTGAGANVLT
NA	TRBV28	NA	ASTLRPGELF
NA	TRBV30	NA	AWSGGFGNTIY
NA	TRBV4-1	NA	ASSQLSTTETQY
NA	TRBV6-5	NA	ASYTLYEQY
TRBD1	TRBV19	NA	ASSTRTGVSLH
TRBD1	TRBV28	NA	ASSLGTGEAF
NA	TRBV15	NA	ATSKARGASYEQY
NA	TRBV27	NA	ASSLPPTDTQY
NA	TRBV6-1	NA	ASSERDRSYNEQF
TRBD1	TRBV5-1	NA	ASGQGATREQY
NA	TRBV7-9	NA	ASSLATATEAF
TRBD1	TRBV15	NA	ATSMQGERGNTIY
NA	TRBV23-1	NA	ANPWGSREKLF
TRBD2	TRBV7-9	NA	ASSLSSPGLALNEQF
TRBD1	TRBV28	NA	ASSPGGSINSPLH
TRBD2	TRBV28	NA	ASRLTREGYEQY
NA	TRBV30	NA	AWSVGVDGYGYT
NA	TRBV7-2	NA	ASSLGMNTEAF
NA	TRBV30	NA	AWSSNGGTHYGYT
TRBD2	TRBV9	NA	ASSVASGGRTDTQY
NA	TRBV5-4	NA	ASSLRGATNTIY
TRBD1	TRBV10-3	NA	AIRTGEDQPQH
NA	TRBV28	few	ASRGQINQPQH
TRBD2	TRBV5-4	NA	ASSLHLAGNTGELF
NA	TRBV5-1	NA	ASSWGGVYNEQF
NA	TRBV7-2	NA	ASSTTGTDTQY
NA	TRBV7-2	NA	ASSPGHFEKLF
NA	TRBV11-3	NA	ASSLGGSTGELF
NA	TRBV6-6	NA	ASTSWEENTEAF
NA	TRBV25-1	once	ASSDRVGTDTQY
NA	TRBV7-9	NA	ASSLGWSGNTIY
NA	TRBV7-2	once	ASSRQVGGAYGYT
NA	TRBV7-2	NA	ASSLFLGGIQETQY
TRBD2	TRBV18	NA	ASSPPRGGATDTQY
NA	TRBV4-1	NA	ASSQTGNPEQY
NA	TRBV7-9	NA	ASRVGAAGNTIY